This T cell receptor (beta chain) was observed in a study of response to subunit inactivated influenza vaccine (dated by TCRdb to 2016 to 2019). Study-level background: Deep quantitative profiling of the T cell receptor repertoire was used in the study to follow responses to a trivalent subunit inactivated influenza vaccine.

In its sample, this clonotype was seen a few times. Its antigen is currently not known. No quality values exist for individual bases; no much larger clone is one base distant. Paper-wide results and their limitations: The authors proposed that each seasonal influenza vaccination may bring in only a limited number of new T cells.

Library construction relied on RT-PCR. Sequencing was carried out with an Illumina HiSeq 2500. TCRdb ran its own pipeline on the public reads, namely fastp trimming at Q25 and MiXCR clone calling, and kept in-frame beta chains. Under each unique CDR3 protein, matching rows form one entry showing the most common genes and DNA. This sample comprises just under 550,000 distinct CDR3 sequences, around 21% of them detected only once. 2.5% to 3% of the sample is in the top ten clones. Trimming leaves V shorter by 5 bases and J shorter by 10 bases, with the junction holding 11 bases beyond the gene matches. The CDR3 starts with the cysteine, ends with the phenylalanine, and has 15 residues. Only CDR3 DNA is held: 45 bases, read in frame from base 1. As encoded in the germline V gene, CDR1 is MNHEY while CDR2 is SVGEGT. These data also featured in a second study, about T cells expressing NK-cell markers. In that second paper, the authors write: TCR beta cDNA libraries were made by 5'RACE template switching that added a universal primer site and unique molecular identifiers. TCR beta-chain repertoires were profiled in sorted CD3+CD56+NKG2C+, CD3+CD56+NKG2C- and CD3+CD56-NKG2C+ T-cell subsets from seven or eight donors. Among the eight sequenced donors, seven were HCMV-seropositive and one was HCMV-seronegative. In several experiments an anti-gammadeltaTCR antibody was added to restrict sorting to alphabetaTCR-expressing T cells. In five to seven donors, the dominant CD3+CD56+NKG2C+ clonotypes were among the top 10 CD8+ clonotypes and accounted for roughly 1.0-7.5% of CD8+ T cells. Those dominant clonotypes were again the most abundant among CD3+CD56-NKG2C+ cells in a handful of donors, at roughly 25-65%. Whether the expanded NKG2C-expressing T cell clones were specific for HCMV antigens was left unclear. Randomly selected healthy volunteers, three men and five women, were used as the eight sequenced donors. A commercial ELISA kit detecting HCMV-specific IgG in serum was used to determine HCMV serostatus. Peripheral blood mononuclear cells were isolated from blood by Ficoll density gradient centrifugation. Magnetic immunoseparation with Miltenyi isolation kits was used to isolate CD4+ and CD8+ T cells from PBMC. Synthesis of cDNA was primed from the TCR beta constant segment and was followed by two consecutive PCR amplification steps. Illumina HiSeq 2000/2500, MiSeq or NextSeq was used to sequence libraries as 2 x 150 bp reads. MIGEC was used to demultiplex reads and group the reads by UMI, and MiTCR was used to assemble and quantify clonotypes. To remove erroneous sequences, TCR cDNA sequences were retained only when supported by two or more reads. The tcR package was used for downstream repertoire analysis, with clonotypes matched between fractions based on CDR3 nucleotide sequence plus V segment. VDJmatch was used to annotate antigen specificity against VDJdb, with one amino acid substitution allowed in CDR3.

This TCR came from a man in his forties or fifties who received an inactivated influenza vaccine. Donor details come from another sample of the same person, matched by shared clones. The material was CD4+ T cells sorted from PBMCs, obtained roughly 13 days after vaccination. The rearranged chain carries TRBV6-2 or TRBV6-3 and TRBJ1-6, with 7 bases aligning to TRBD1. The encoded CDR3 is CASSLLTGIKSPLHF. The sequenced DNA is TGTGCCAGCAGTCTCCTGACAGGGATCAAATCACCCCTCCACTTT.